These T cell receptor beta chains were read from a single sample in a study of cytomegalovirus exposure and HLA in healthy donors. This table comes from immunoSEQ multiplex PCR, and its TCRdb copy is limited to in-frame clones, with some not included. Of under 200,000 clones in the sample, over 75% were seen once. The sample was PBMCs. The receptor source for this set is a female donor in good health and CMV-seronegative. Both conserved end residues are part of each CDR3. The D gene is left open where the match is weak. The listing skips clone size in some rows; elsewhere it reads once, few, many or a size class.

TRBV28,TRBJ2-2,few,-,CASITGSSSGELFF,TGTGCCAGCATTACCGGGAGTAGCTCCGGGGAGCTGTTTTTT
TRBV20-1,TRBJ2-1,-,TRBD2,CSAREAGLLFF,TGCAGTGCTAGGGAAGCGGGATTACTGTTCTTC
TRBV4-1,TRBJ1-3,-,-,CASSPHRGSGNTIYF,TGCGCCAGCAGCCCCCATCGCGGCTCTGGAAACACCATATATTTT
TRBV19,TRBJ1-6,-,-,CASSTTGTTRNSPLHF,TGTGCCAGTAGTACGACCGGGACAACCAGAAATTCACCCCTCCACTTT
TRBV7-9,TRBJ2-6,-,-,CASRTLELARTSGANVLTF,TGTGCCAGCAGGACCTTGGAACTAGCTCGTACTTCTGGGGCCAACGTCCTGACTTTC
TRBV28,TRBJ1-4,few,-,CASRDEDRPNEKLFF,TGTGCCAGCAGGGACGAGGACAGACCTAATGAAAAACTGTTTTTT
TRBV21-1,TRBJ1-6,-,-,CASSKVTGLNSPLHF,TGTGCCAGCAGCAAAGTTACAGGGCTTAATTCACCCCTCCACTTT
TRBV6-6,TRBJ1-5,-,-,CASSRQGNQPQHF,TGTGCCAGCAGTCGGCAGGGCAATCAGCCCCAGCATTTT
TRBV18,TRBJ1-6,-,-,CASSPTPKRTSSYNSPLHF,TGTGCCAGCTCACCCACCCCGAAAAGAACTAGCTCCTATAATTCACCCCTCCACTTT
TRBV19,TRBJ1-1,-,TRBD1,CASSTGQGAEAFF,TGTGCCAGTAGTACGGGACAGGGGGCTGAAGCTTTCTTT
TRBV4-3,TRBJ1-3,-,-,CASSGGRGSGNTIYF,TGCGCCAGCAGCGGGGGCAGGGGCTCTGGAAACACCATATATTTT
TRBV7-3,TRBJ2-7,-,TRBD1,CASSQHGQDYEQYF,TGTGCCAGCAGCCAACACGGACAGGACTACGAGCAGTACTTC
TRBV5-5,TRBJ1-5,-,TRBD1,CASSFDRDQPQHF,TGTGCCAGCAGCTTCGACAGGGACCAGCCCCAGCATTTT
TRBV7-3,TRBJ1-1,once,-,CASSLTDSSTEAFF,TGTGCCAGCAGCTTAACGGACAGTTCCACTGAAGCTTTCTTT
TRBV6-5,TRBJ1-5,-,-,CASSLSGNQPQHF,TGTGCCAGCAGTCTATCGGGTAATCAGCCCCAGCATTTT
TRBV19,TRBJ2-1,-,-,CASSMGLLAYNEQFF,TGTGCCAGTAGTATGGGACTCCTTGCCTACAATGAGCAGTTCTTC
TRBV18,TRBJ1-1,-,-,CASSPNGGGSNTEAFF,TGTGCCAGCTCACCGAACGGCGGAGGCTCGAACACTGAAGCTTTCTTT
TRBV7-3,TRBJ1-1,-,TRBD1,CASRSTGGSTEAFF,TGTGCCAGCAGATCCACAGGGGGAAGCACTGAAGCTTTCTTT
TRBV6-5,TRBJ1-5,-,-,CASSPQGSNQPQHF,TGTGCCAGCAGTCCTCAGGGATCTAATCAGCCCCAGCATTTT
TRBV7-9,TRBJ2-3,-,TRBD2,CASSLVSGGADTQYF,TGTGCCAGCAGCTTAGTTAGCGGGGGTGCAGATACGCAGTATTTT
TRBV2,TRBJ2-2,-,-,CASSRTPPPGELFF,TGTGCCAGCAGCCGGACACCCCCTCCCGGGGAGCTGTTTTTT
TRBV7-2,TRBJ2-7,-,-,CASSFPQGTSYEQYF,TGTGCCAGCAGCTTCCCGCAGGGGACATCCTACGAGCAGTACTTC
TRBV9,TRBJ1-3,-,-,CASSPPPGSGNTIYF,TGTGCCAGCAGCCCTCCCCCGGGGTCTGGAAACACCATATATTTT
TRBV2,TRBJ1-6,-,TRBD1,CASSAGQGALNSPLHF,TGTGCCAGCAGTGCAGGGCAGGGGGCGCTTAATTCACCCCTCCACTTT
TRBV7-8,TRBJ2-2,-,TRBD2,CASSFNPSREAGELFF,TGTGCCAGCAGCTTCAATCCCTCGCGGGAGGCCGGGGAGCTGTTTTTT
TRBV5-1,TRBJ2-2,-,TRBD2,CASSFSGRPITGELFF,TGCGCCAGCAGCTTTAGCGGGAGGCCGATCACCGGGGAGCTGTTTTTT
TRBV9,TRBJ2-1,-,-,CASSVGGSGPGDEQFF,TGTGCCAGCAGCGTAGGGGGTAGCGGTCCTGGGGATGAGCAGTTCTTC
TRBV7-2,TRBJ2-3,-,TRBD2,CASSRQRGGGDTQYF,TGTGCCAGCAGTCGTCAGCGGGGGGGCGGGGATACGCAGTATTTT
TRBV5-6,TRBJ2-7,-,TRBD1,CASSEGQGVKIYEQYF,TGTGCCAGCAGCGAGGGACAGGGGGTCAAAATCTACGAGCAGTACTTC
TRBV6-5,TRBJ2-5,-,TRBD2,CASSYLAGGSQETQYF,TGTGCCAGCAGTTACCTAGCGGGAGGGAGTCAAGAGACCCAGTACTTC
TRBV2,TRBJ2-7,-,TRBD1,CASSVDRGAHEQYF,TGTGCCAGCAGCGTGGACAGGGGGGCCCACGAGCAGTACTTC
TRBV7-7,TRBJ2-5,-,-,CASSLGGRAETQYF,TGTGCCAGCAGCCTTGGGGGCAGGGCGGAGACCCAGTACTTC
TRBV10-2,TRBJ1-1,-,TRBD1,CASRADRVTEAFF,TGCGCCAGCAGGGCGGACAGGGTTACTGAAGCTTTCTTT
TRBV7-3,TRBJ1-1,-,-,CASSLKGSRGDSENTEAFF,TGTGCCAGCAGCTTAAAAGGGTCCAGGGGCGATAGTGAGAACACTGAAGCTTTCTTT
TRBV30,TRBJ1-3,-,-,CARGAGRNTIYF,TGTGCCCGGGGGGCAGGAAGAAACACCATATATTTT
TRBV7-2,TRBJ1-5,-,TRBD1,CASSPDGTAYQPQHF,TGTGCCAGCAGCCCGGACGGGACAGCTTATCAGCCCCAGCATTTT
TRBV7-8,TRBJ2-7,-,TRBD1,CDRTGGRVYEQYF,TGTGACAGGACAGGGGGGCGCGTCTACGAGCAGTACTTC
TRBV5-4,TRBJ1-2,-,TRBD1,CASSSPGQAPTNYGYTF,TGTGCCAGCAGCTCTCCGGGACAGGCACCAACTAACTATGGCTACACCTTC
TRBV29-1,TRBJ2-7,-,-,CSVEDARETEQYF,TGCAGCGTTGAAGATGCCAGGGAAACCGAGCAGTACTTC
TRBV6-1,TRBJ2-1,-,TRBD2,CASSEREGSYNEQFF,TGTGCCAGCAGTGAACGGGAGGGCTCCTACAATGAGCAGTTCTTC
TRBV2,TRBJ1-5,-,TRBD1,CASSDGDSSQPQHF,TGTGCCAGCAGTGATGGGGACAGTTCCCAGCCCCAGCATTTT
TRBV28,TRBJ1-5,-,-,CASSLGAGGIRLGNQPQHF,TGTGCCAGCAGTTTAGGGGCAGGTGGGATCAGATTGGGCAATCAGCCCCAGCATTTT
TRBV5-1,TRBJ2-7,-,TRBD1,CASSRQGPLRDEQYF,TGCGCCAGCAGCCGACAGGGCCCCCTTCGGGACGAGCAGTACTTC
TRBV27,TRBJ1-1,-,-,CASSLFSGGNTEAFF,TGTGCCAGCAGTTTATTTTCCGGGGGGAACACTGAAGCTTTCTTT
TRBV2,TRBJ1-5,-,-,CASIRDTRNQPQHF,TGTGCCAGCATCCGGGACACCCGCAATCAGCCCCAGCATTTT
TRBV5-4,TRBJ2-3,-,TRBD2,CASSLALGTTTDTQYF,TGTGCCAGCAGCTTGGCCTTAGGGACTACCACAGATACGCAGTATTTT
TRBV19,TRBJ2-7,-,-,CASSVTGTYEQYF,TGTGCCAGTAGTGTGACGGGTACCTACGAGCAGTACTTC
TRBV6-5,TRBJ2-5,few,TRBD2,CASSYSIGLAQETQYF,TGTGCCAGCAGTTACTCGATAGGACTAGCCCAAGAGACCCAGTACTTC
TRBV6-5,TRBJ2-7,-,-,CASSYSAGEQYF,TGTGCCAGCAGTTACTCTGCGGGCGAGCAGTACTTC
TRBV6-1,TRBJ1-3,few,-,CASGTRVSSGNTIYF,TGTGCCAGCGGGACAAGGGTGTCCTCTGGAAACACCATATATTTT
TRBV29-1,TRBJ2-5,-,TRBD2,CSVEGSGGETQYF,TGCAGCGTTGAGGGTAGCGGGGGTGAGACCCAGTACTTC
TRBV30,TRBJ1-3,-,TRBD1,CAWSRDRRASGNTIYF,TGTGCCTGGAGTCGGGACAGGCGAGCTTCTGGAAACACCATATATTTT
TRBV6-5,TRBJ1-2,-,-,CASSYNARGYTF,TGTGCCAGCTCCTATAACGCGAGGGGCTACACCTTC
TRBV5-1,TRBJ2-1,-,-,CASSITRYNEQFF,TGCGCCAGCAGCATCACGCGGTACAATGAGCAGTTCTTC
TRBV4-2,TRBJ1-2,few,-,CASSHTTEFNYGYTF,TGTGCCAGCAGCCACACGACAGAATTTAACTATGGCTACACCTTC
TRBV11-3,TRBJ2-1,-,TRBD2,CASSLGAGVVGNEQFF,TGTGCCAGCAGCTTAGGGGCGGGAGTGGTCGGAAATGAGCAGTTCTTC
TRBV2,TRBJ1-1,-,TRBD1,CARRTGVYTEAFF,TGTGCCAGGAGGACAGGGGTCTACACTGAAGCTTTCTTT
TRBV6-1,TRBJ2-5,-,-,CASREQGQETQYF,TGTGCCAGCAGAGAACAGGGTCAAGAGACCCAGTACTTC
TRBV5-1,TRBJ1-3,-,TRBD1,CASADRVSGNTIYF,TGCGCCAGCGCCGACAGGGTATCTGGAAACACCATATATTTT
TRBV4-1,TRBJ2-7,few,-,CASSQVRRPRDEQYF,TGCGCCAGCAGCCAAGTACGGCGGCCGAGGGACGAGCAGTACTTC